Listed below are T cell receptor beta chains from one sample, sequenced in a study of PD-1 blockade in classical Hodgkin lymphoma. Assay: immunoSEQ multiplex PCR; the TCRdb copy retains only in-frame clones and omits some. The sample holds approximately 13,000 clones, 80% seen once. Sample: peripheral blood mononuclear cells (PBMCs), taken at baseline. The receptors stem from a human donor with classical Hodgkin lymphoma. The CDR3 runs from the conserved cysteine through the conserved F or W. A D gene is named only where the DNA matches it firmly. For some rows the clone size is stated as once, few or many, or as a class when expanded; others skip it.

J,size,V,D,CDR3,DNA
TRBJ2-3,-,TRBV19,-,CASSIAGRSTDTQYF,TGTGCCAGTAGTATAGCGGGCAGAAGCACAGATACGCAGTATTTT
TRBJ1-1,large,TRBV7-8,-,CASSPGTPNTEAFF,TGTGCCAGCAGCCCCGGGACACCGAACACTGAAGCTTTCTTT
TRBJ2-6,once,TRBV6-5,-,CASSSGANVLTF,TGTGCCAGCAGTTCTGGGGCCAACGTCCTGACTTTC
TRBJ1-2,-,TRBV4-2,TRBD1,CASSQEGGKANYGYTF,TGTGCCAGCAGCCAAGAAGGGGGCAAGGCTAACTATGGCTACACCTTC
TRBJ2-2,once,TRBV9,-,CASSIGLNTGELFF,TGTGCCAGCAGCATTGGACTGAACACCGGGGAGCTGTTTTTT
TRBJ2-7,once,TRBV7-8,-,CASSIRDWKPYEQYF,TGTGCCAGCAGCATCCGGGACTGGAAGCCCTACGAGCAGTACTTC
TRBJ2-7,-,TRBV4-3,-,CASSLLIGASYEQYF,TGCGCCAGCAGCCTCCTCATAGGGGCCTCCTACGAGCAGTACTTC
TRBJ2-3,-,TRBV10-1,-,CASSERKGSTDTQYF,TGCGCCAGCAGTGAGAGGAAAGGCAGCACAGATACGCAGTATTTT
TRBJ2-1,-,TRBV2,-,CASRGLNNEQFF,TGTGCCAGCAGGGGTTTAAACAATGAGCAGTTCTTC
TRBJ1-2,few,TRBV7-6,TRBD1,CASSLDRGNNYGYTF,TGTGCCAGCAGCTTGGACAGGGGGAATAACTATGGCTACACCTTC
TRBJ1-1,-,TRBV12-1,-,CASSFEGTEAFF,TGTGCCAGCAGCTTTGAGGGCACTGAAGCTTTCTTT
TRBJ2-5,once,TRBV7-7,-,CASSMDRDGETQYF,TGTGCTAGCAGTATGGACCGGGACGGGGAGACCCAGTACTTC
TRBJ1-1,-,TRBV10-3,-,CAISERDMNTEAFF,TGTGCCATCAGTGAGAGGGACATGAACACTGAAGCTTTCTTT
TRBJ2-7,-,TRBV18,-,CASSPLGIKNEQYF,TGTGCCAGCTCACCACTTGGTATAAAGAACGAGCAGTACTTC
TRBJ2-2,-,TRBV27,-,CASALGRSNTGELFF,TGTGCCAGCGCGTTGGGCAGATCGAACACCGGGGAGCTGTTTTTT
TRBJ1-5,-,TRBV10-3,TRBD1,CAIGAGTGVGQPQHF,TGTGCCATCGGAGCCGGGACAGGGGTTGGACAGCCCCAGCATTTT
TRBJ2-7,-,TRBV19,-,CASGGSYEQYF,TGTGCCAGCGGGGGCTCCTACGAGCAGTACTTC
TRBJ2-2,-,TRBV10-3,TRBD1,CAITSGLGQGAVGELFF,TGTGCCATCACCTCGGGTTTGGGACAGGGGGCCGTCGGGGAGCTGTTTTTT
TRBJ1-1,-,TRBV7-2,TRBD1,CASSSHGQGRTEAFF,TGTGCCAGCAGCAGTCACGGACAGGGCCGGACTGAAGCTTTCTTT
TRBJ2-5,-,TRBV18,-,CASSPPNESRETQYF,TGTGCCAGCTCACCACCGAACGAGTCCAGGGAGACCCAGTACTTC
TRBJ2-5,once,TRBV5-1,TRBD1,CASSPNRGTRETQYF,TGCGCCAGCAGCCCGAACAGGGGGACGAGGGAGACCCAGTACTTC
TRBJ1-2,-,TRBV6-6,-,CASSHLYGRDGYTF,TGTGCCAGCAGTCATTTGTATGGTCGCGATGGCTACACCTTC
TRBJ2-1,-,TRBV12-5,TRBD1,CASAPGQGAQRFF,TGTGCTAGTGCCCCGGGACAGGGGGCTCAGCGGTTCTTC
TRBJ1-5,-,TRBV6-5,-,CASSYGVGDQPQHF,TGTGCCAGCAGTTACGGGGTGGGGGATCAGCCCCAGCATTTT
TRBJ1-1,-,TRBV6-5,-,CASRGTGPGTEAFF,TGTGCCAGCCGTGGAACGGGGCCTGGCACTGAAGCTTTCTTT
TRBJ2-7,-,TRBV2,-,CASSVGSSYEQYF,TGTGCCAGCAGTGTAGGGAGCTCCTACGAGCAGTACTTC
TRBJ2-1,-,TRBV7-8,-,CASSPDGGRYNEQFF,TGTGCCAGCAGCCCTGACGGGGGGCGCTACAATGAGCAGTTCTTC
TRBJ1-1,once,TRBV30,TRBD1,CAWSVRRTGGGSEAFF,TGTGCCTGGAGTGTACGGCGGACAGGGGGCGGGTCTGAAGCTTTCTTT
TRBJ2-7,once,TRBV11-2,-,CASSLASYEQYF,TGTGCCAGCAGCTTAGCATCCTACGAGCAGTACTTC
TRBJ1-2,-,TRBV28,-,CASSLPGGIYGYTF,TGTGCCAGCAGTTTACCCGGGGGCATCTATGGCTACACCTTC
TRBJ2-5,-,TRBV15,-,CATSSPTLLQETQYF,TGTGCCACCAGCAGCCCAACGTTGCTACAAGAGACCCAGTACTTC
TRBJ1-2,-,TRBV5-4,-,CASSLDSYGYTF,TGTGCCAGCAGCTTAGATTCCTATGGCTACACCTTC
TRBJ2-2,-,TRBV2,-,CASSEAQGKIGELFF,TGTGCCAGCAGTGAAGCTCAGGGGAAGATCGGGGAGCTGTTTTTT
TRBJ1-4,few,TRBV4-2,-,CASSQERATNEKLFF,TGTGCCAGCAGCCAAGAGAGAGCAACTAATGAAAAACTGTTTTTT
TRBJ1-2,-,TRBV18,-,CASSPQQENYGYTF,TGTGCCAGCTCACCACAACAAGAGAATTATGGCTACACCTTC
TRBJ1-2,-,TRBV19,-,CASSSNGGPYGYTF,TGTGCCAGTAGTTCCAACGGGGGTCCCTATGGCTACACCTTC
TRBJ1-2,-,TRBV5-1,TRBD1,CASSFGTGGNYGYTF,TGCGCCAGCAGCTTTGGGACAGGGGGCAACTATGGCTACACCTTC
TRBJ2-7,-,TRBV5-4,-,CASSLSYGGYEQYF,TGTGCCAGCAGCTTATCTTATGGGGGTTACGAGCAGTACTTC
TRBJ1-1,-,TRBV28,TRBD1,CASSSGGAGNTEAFF,TGTGCCAGCAGTTCAGGGGGCGCAGGGAACACTGAAGCTTTCTTT
TRBJ2-2,-,TRBV19,-,CASRTSTGELFF,TGTGCCAGTAGGACTAGTACCGGGGAGCTGTTTTTT
TRBJ2-2,-,TRBV11-2,-,CASSLVGRGTGELFF,TGTGCCAGCAGCTTAGTTGGGCGGGGCACCGGGGAGCTGTTTTTT
TRBJ2-7,-,TRBV6-6,-,CASGGTPYEQYF,TGTGCCAGCGGGGGGACACCCTACGAGCAGTACTTC
TRBJ1-4,-,TRBV27,TRBD1,CASRTGTGEKLFF,TGTGCCAGCAGGACAGGGACCGGCGAAAAACTGTTTTTT
TRBJ1-1,-,TRBV29-1,-,CSVVLQVVRTEAFF,TGCAGCGTTGTATTACAGGTGGTGAGGACTGAAGCTTTCTTT